Below are 16 T cell receptor beta chains sequenced from a single sample in a study of cytotoxic CD8 clonotypes in ibrutinib-treated CLL. Assay: immunoSEQ multiplex PCR; the TCRdb copy retains only in-frame clones and omits some. The table lists 68,000 or so clones, more than 60% of them singletons, with 5.7% in the top ten. This sample comprised PBMCs, obtained after 12 months of ibrutinib treatment. The receptors come from a human donor with chronic lymphocytic leukemia.

V is TRBV19 and J is TRBJ1-2; D unresolved. The V and J ends lost 7 bases and 4 bases respectively, with 13 bases between them. The CDR3 totals 13 residues. Per germline, CDR1 LNHDA and CDR2 SQIVND (reference sequence). The CDR3 DNA follows: TGTGCCAGTACATGGAAAGGAGGCTATGGCTACACCTTC. It codes for CASTWKGGYGYTF.

The gene calls are TRBV5-1 and TRBJ2-3; D possibly corresponds to TRBD2 (5 bases). This CDR3 is 16 amino acids long. V lost 0 bases to trimming and J lost 2 bases, with 13 bases between them. The germline V gene has CDR1 SGHRS and CDR2 YFSETQ. CDR3 protein: CASSLGGQTHTDTQYF. CDR3 in DNA: TGCGCCAGCAGCTTGGGAGGGCAAACCCACACAGATACGCAGTATTTT.

This clone has more than one count but fewer than ten. The V gene is TRBV18, the J gene TRBJ1-1; TRBD1 agrees at 7 bases. The germline V gene has CDR1 KGHSH and CDR2 LQKENI. The CDR3 spans 14 residues. Germline trimming cut 1 base from V and 5 bases from J; bases unmatched to any gene: 4. The CDR3 region has the DNA TGTGCCAGCTCACCACAGGGGGCGGATACTGAAGCTTTCTTT. Translated: CASSPQGADTEAFF. The full variable domain, with the rest looked up from reference TRBV18 and TRBJ1-1, is NAGVMQNPRHLVRRRGQEARLRCSPMKGHSHVYWYRQLPEEGLKFMVYLQKENIIDESGMPKERFSAEFPKEGPSILRIQQVVRGDSAAYFCASSPQGADTEAFFGQGTRLTVV.

This chain links TRBV28 with TRBJ1-5, with 12 bases that match TRBD1. The germline CDR1 and CDR2 sequences are MDHEN and SYDVKM. The CDR3 is 17 residues long. With 6 bases clipped from V and 5 bases from J, the junction kept 11 bases outside the gene matches. CDR3 bases: TGTGCCAGCAGCCCATGGGCCGGGACAGGGGGCCATCAGCCCCAGCATTTT. Protein: CASSPWAGTGGHQPQHF.

The sample holds a few counts of this clone. The chain recombines TRBV19 with TRBJ2-7; 9 positions agree with TRBD1. Germline CDR1 LNHDA, CDR2 SQIVND (reference sequence). CDR3 length equals 14 residues. J was trimmed by 0 bases and V by 6 bases; bases with no gene match: 3. CDR3 coding DNA: TGTGCCAGTAGACGGACAGGGGTCTCCTACGAGCAGTACTTC. This translates into CASRRTGVSYEQYF.

The genes are TRBV7-9 and TRBJ2-7; 9 bases match TRBD1. Trimming took 1 base from V and 7 from J; bases not matched to a gene: 8. This CDR3 is built from 15 residues. Germline V gene data show CDR1 as SEHNR and CDR2 as FQNEAQ (reference sequence). CDR3 bases: TGTGCCAGCAGCTTAGACAGGGGGCCGCCGGGTGAGCAGTACTTC. Translated, it gives CASSLDRGPPGEQYF.

J is TRBJ1-1 and V is TRBV4-1; D is possibly TRBD1 (5 bases). CDR1 is MGHRA and CDR2 is YSYEKL in the germline V gene. The CDR3 consists of 17 residues. V lost 1 base to trimming and J lost 1 base, with 16 bases between them. In nucleotides, the CDR3 is TGCGCCAGCAGCCAAGGGGGGAAAAATTTGGGGAACACTGAAGCTTTCTTT. Its translation is CASSQGGKNLGNTEAFF.

This sequence joins TRBV13 and TRBJ1-2; possibly TRBD1 for D (5 bases). Germline assignment: CDR1 PRHDT and CDR2 FYEKMQ (reference sequence). Trimming pared 4 bases from V and 7 bases from J, leaving 22 bases between. CDR3 length equals 16 residues. This CDR3 is CASSSPPGSVGGGYTF. DNA of the CDR3: TGTGCCAGCAGCTCCCCACCGGGGAGCGTTGGGGGTGGCTACACCTTC.

The chain is built from TRBV30 and TRBJ1-5; 7 bases line up with TRBD1. Per the germline V gene, CDR1 is GTSNPN and CDR2 is SVGIG (reference sequence). The V gene end was trimmed by 0 bases and the J gene end by 6 bases; junction bases not matched to a gene: 8. CDR3 length: 15 amino acids. The CDR3 spells CAWSVARGMGQPQHF. CDR3 DNA sequence: TGTGCCTGGAGTGTAGCCAGGGGGATGGGTCAGCCCCAGCATTTT.

The rearrangement uses TRBV27 and TRBJ2-2; TRBD2 matches 7 bases. V shed 4 bases, J shed 8 bases, and the junction held 4 bases outside the gene matches. This CDR3 spans 13 amino acids. Germline V gene sequence: CDR1 MNHEY, CDR2 SMNVEV (reference sequence). CDR3 loop: CASSSWGGGELFF. The CDR3 DNA reads TGTGCCAGCAGTTCCTGGGGGGGTGGGGAGCTGTTTTTT.

J is TRBJ1-5 and V is TRBV4-3; TRBD1 aligns across 7 bases. The junction had 9 bases not matched to a gene; V was cut back by 0 bases and J by 7 bases. The CDR3 runs to 16 residues. CDR1 is LGHNA, CDR2 YSLEER, per germline. CDR3 in amino acids: CASSQDQGGGGQPQHF. The CDR3 DNA is TGCGCCAGCAGCCAAGATCAGGGGGGGGGTGGCCAGCCCCAGCATTTT.

The rearrangement uses TRBV9 and TRBJ2-1; 14 bases agree with TRBD2. The germline CDR1 and CDR2 sequences are SGDLS and YYNGEE. The junction had 2 bases not matched to a gene; V was cut back by 2 bases and J by 4 bases. This CDR3 is 16 amino acids long. The CDR3 region is CASSVGTSGGYNEQFF. The CDR3 DNA sequence: TGTGCCAGCAGCGTTGGGACTAGCGGGGGTTACAATGAGCAGTTCTTC.

The V gene is TRBV5-4, the J gene TRBJ2-5; no definite D call. CDR1 and CDR2 (germline): SGHNT, YYREEE (reference sequence). V was cut by 5 bases and J by 5 bases, with 13 bases left in between. This CDR3 is built from 13 residues. The CDR3 DNA sequence: TGTGCCAGCAGGGACCTGGTGGGGGAGACCCAGTACTTC. Amino acids: CASRDLVGETQYF.

The chain recombines TRBV7-7 with TRBJ2-5, with 9 bases identical to TRBD2. From germline, CDR1 is SSHAT and CDR2 FNYEAQ (reference sequence). The CDR3 has 13 amino acids. V lost 1 base and J lost 11; bases outside the gene matches: 5. Here the CDR3 DNA reads TGTGCCAGCAGCTTAGAACGTAGCGGGGGACAGTACTTC. Translated: CASSLERSGGQYF. The variable domain in full, completed from reference TRBV7-7 and TRBJ2-5, reads GAGVSQSPRYKVTKRGQDVTLRCDPISSHATLYWYQQALGQGPEFLTYFNYEAQPDKSGLPSDRFSAERPEGSISTLTIQRTEQRDSAMYRCASSLERSGGQYFGPGTRLLVL.

This chain links TRBV11-3 with TRBJ1-5; 9 bases are a match to TRBD1. Germline assignment: CDR1 SGHNT and CDR2 YENEEA. This CDR3 region has 14 residues. J lost 12 bases, V lost 2 bases, and 8 bases had no gene match. CDR3 amino acids: CASSLNRGLSRQHF. The CDR3 bases are TGTGCCAGCAGCTTAAACAGGGGGCTCTCGCGCCAGCATTTT.

The gene calls are TRBV28 and TRBJ2-7; the match to TRBD1 covers 11 bases. Per the germline V gene, CDR1 is MDHEN and CDR2 is SYDVKM. This CDR3 has 15 residues. Germline trimming cut 8 bases from V and 5 bases from J; bases unmatched to any gene: 11. The CDR3 DNA follows: TGTGCCAGCGGGACAGGGGGATCCGAGGGCCACGAGCAGTACTTC. It codes for CASGTGGSEGHEQYF.